The 24 T cell receptor beta chains reported below all come from one sample, sequenced in a study of T cell responses to AZD1222 COVID-19 vaccine. Data came from immunoSEQ multiplex PCR; TCRdb stores just in-frame clones and leaves some out. The sample has about 70,000 clones, roughly nine tenths seen once; the top ten hold 3.3%. The starting material was peripheral blood, obtained 28 days after the second AZD1222 dose. These receptors were collected from an adult who received the AZD1222 COVID-19 vaccine.

This chain uses TRBV6-1 with TRBJ1-2; D might be TRBD1 (5 bases). CDR1 MNHNS and CDR2 SASEGT come from the germline V gene. The CDR3 extends over 13 amino acids. V was trimmed by 3 bases and J by 3 bases, leaving 8 bases between them. The CDR3 DNA follows: TGTGCCAGCAGTGACGGGACCTACTATGGCTACACCTTC. This translates into CASSDGTYYGYTF.

The V call is TRBV2, the J call TRBJ2-3, with a tentative D call TRBD2 (6 bases). Deletions cut 7 bases from V and 0 bases from J, with 11 bases between. The germline gives CDR1 SNHLY, CDR2 FYNNEI. The CDR3 runs to 14 residues. Here the CDR3 DNA reads TGTGCCAGCAAGGAGGGGTTAAGCACAGATACGCAGTATTTT. Amino acids: CASKEGLSTDTQYF.

The chain carries TRBV5-1 and TRBJ1-5; 7 nucleotides line up with TRBD1. The CDR3 is 17 amino acids. The germline CDR1 and CDR2 sequences are SGHRS and YFSETQ. V was pared by 4 bases and J by 3 bases, with 13 bases of the junction left unmatched. DNA of the CDR3: TGCGCCAGCAGCACCAAGGACAGGCAGCGATACAATCAGCCCCAGCATTTT. This sequence encodes CASSTKDRQRYNQPQHF.

The chain combines TRBV30 with TRBJ2-6; D may be TRBD1 (6 bases). Germline-derived CDR1 and CDR2 are GTSNPN and SVGIG (reference sequence). There are 14 residues in the CDR3. V was pared by 3 bases and J by 2 bases, with 8 bases between. The CDR3: CAWRRTAGANVLTF. CDR3 sequence (DNA): TGTGCCTGGAGAAGGACAGCTGGGGCCAACGTCCTGACTTTC.

The gene calls are TRBV29-1 and TRBJ1-3, with D unclear. Germline V gene lookup returns CDR1 SQVTM and CDR2 ANQGSEA. The CDR3 covers 14 residues. Trimming pared 0 bases from V and 3 bases from J, leaving 9 bases between. DNA for the CDR3: TGCAGCGTTGAAGACACAGCCGTTGGAAACACCATATATTTT. Its translation: CSVEDTAVGNTIYF. Together with reference TRBV29-1 and TRBJ1-3, the CDR3 gives the full variable domain: SAVISQKPSRDICQRGTSLTIQCQVDSQVTMMFWYRQQPGQSLTLIATANQGSEATYESGFVIDKFPISRPNLTFSTLTVSNMSPEDSSIYLCSVEDTAVGNTIYFGEGSWLTVV.

The rearrangement links TRBV9 to TRBJ2-7; the match to TRBD2 covers 8 bases. The CDR3 has 15 amino acids. Unmatched junction bases numbered 2, after V lost 0 bases and J lost 0 bases. Germline loops: CDR1 SGDLS, CDR2 YYNGEE. This chain's CDR3 is CASSVGAGDSYEQYF. As DNA, the CDR3 is TGTGCCAGCAGCGTAGGAGCGGGGGACTCCTACGAGCAGTACTTC.

The rearrangement joins TRBV28 to TRBJ2-1; D gene uncertain. CDR1 is MDHEN and CDR2 is SYDVKM in the germline V gene. V shed 6 bases and J shed 12 bases, with 18 bases lying between them. The CDR3 is 13 amino acids. CDR3 protein: CASREHQVTGQFF. The CDR3 DNA follows: TGTGCCAGCAGGGAACATCAGGTGACGGGGCAGTTCTTC. The whole variable domain, remainder taken from reference TRBV28 and TRBJ2-1, is DVKVTQSSRYLVKRTGEKVFLECVQDMDHENMFWYRQDPGLGLRLIYFSYDVKMKEKGDIPEGYSVSREKKERFSLILESASTNQTSMYLCASREHQVTGQFFGPGTRLTVL.

The chain recombines TRBV9 with TRBJ2-1; D unclear. Between the trimmed V and J ends, which lost 1 base and 2 bases, there was a span of 10 bases. This CDR3 contains 15 residues. From germline, CDR1 is SGDLS and CDR2 YYNGEE. CDR3 in amino acids: CASSVTWQAYNEQFF. The CDR3 coding sequence is TGTGCCAGCAGCGTAACATGGCAGGCCTACAATGAGCAGTTCTTC. Variable domain in full (rest from reference TRBV9 and TRBJ2-1): DSGVTQTPKHLITATGQRVTLRCSPRSGDLSVYWYQQSLDQGLQFLIQYYNGEERAKGNILERFSAQQFPDLHSELNLSSLELGDSALYFCASSVTWQAYNEQFFGPGTRLTVL.

This sequence joins TRBV7-2 and TRBJ2-5; D ambiguous. Trimming cost V 4 bases and J 0 bases, with 3 bases left between them. The germline CDR1 and CDR2 sequences are SGHTA and FQGNSA. The CDR3 length is 12 residues. The CDR3 coding sequence is TGTGCCAGCAGCTGGGACCAAGAGACCCAGTACTTC. Encoded protein: CASSWDQETQYF.

The chain uses TRBV10-2 and TRBJ2-7; D is tentatively TRBD1 or TRBD2 (7 bases each). Germline lookup yields CDR1 WSHSY and CDR2 SAAADI. The CDR3 length is 14 residues. The V and J ends lost 5 bases and 0 bases respectively, with 11 bases between them. The CDR3 here is CASSQGGASYEQYF. CDR3 DNA sequence: TGCGCCAGCAGTCAGGGGGGGGCCTCCTACGAGCAGTACTTC.

The V gene is TRBV7-9, the J gene TRBJ2-7; D perhaps matches TRBD2 (6 bases). CDR3 length equals 14 residues. CDR1 and CDR2 from the germline V gene are SEHNR and FQNEAQ (reference sequence). Trimming removed 6 bases from V and 5 bases from J, with 17 bases in between. CDR3 nucleotide sequence: TGTGCCAGCAGGTCAGGCGGAGGGAGACACGAGCAGTACTTC. This codes for CASRSGGGRHEQYF.

A single count supports this clone. V is TRBV6-5 and J is TRBJ1-1; no clear D gene. V was trimmed by 5 bases and J by 3 bases, leaving 10 bases between them. Per the germline V gene, CDR1 is MNHEY and CDR2 is SVGAGI. The CDR3 has 13 amino acids. In nucleotides, the CDR3 is TGTGCCAGCAGTCAACGGAGGGACACTGAAGCTTTCTTT. The encoded protein is CASSQRRDTEAFF.

This chain joins TRBV6-1 and TRBJ1-1; a possible D gene is TRBD1 (6 bases). This CDR3 has 15 amino acids. Between the trimmed V and J ends, which lost 0 bases and 1 base, there was a span of 9 bases. Germline CDR1 and CDR2: MNHNS and SASEGT. The CDR3 reads CASSEARGRNTEAFF. The CDR3 nucleotides are TGTGCCAGCAGTGAAGCCAGGGGTAGGAACACTGAAGCTTTCTTT.

The chain joins TRBV6-2 or TRBV6-3 to TRBJ2-6; no definite D call. The CDR3 has 15 amino acids. V was pared by 5 bases and J by 0 bases, with 8 bases between. Per germline, CDR1 MNHEY and CDR2 SVGEGT. Here the CDR3 reads CASSQESSGANVLTF. Written as DNA, the CDR3 is TGTGCCAGCAGTCAGGAGAGCTCTGGGGCCAACGTCCTGACTTTC.

The gene calls are TRBV6-5 and TRBJ1-5; D gene uncertain. The CDR3 runs to 11 residues. Germline V gives CDR1 MNHEY, CDR2 SVGAGI. Deletions cut 9 bases from V and 9 bases from J, with 12 bases between. CDR3 in DNA: TGTGCCAGTGGGGAGTTGTGGCCCCAGCATTTT. It yields the protein CASGELWPQHF.

This chain connects TRBV11-3 to TRBJ1-1; tentatively, D is TRBD1 (5 bases). CDR1 and CDR2 (germline): SGHNT, YENEEA. The V end lost 3 bases, the J end lost 4 bases, and 21 bases lay between the germline ends. This CDR3 comprises 17 residues. The CDR3 DNA reads as TGTGCCAGCAGCTTGTCGGTGAGGGGCGCCGGGTTCACTGAAGCTTTCTTT. As protein: CASSLSVRGAGFTEAFF.

The chain carries TRBV30 and TRBJ2-1; 8 bases are shared with TRBD2. V trimming: 0 bases; J trimming: 14 bases; junction bases outside the gene matches: 15. The germline V gene has CDR1 GTSNPN and CDR2 SVGIG (reference sequence). The CDR3 covers 15 residues. The CDR3 DNA reads as TGTGCCTGGAGTGTGGGGTTGGACAGTGCCGGGGGGGAGTTCTTC. Translating it yields CAWSVGLDSAGGEFF. The entire variable domain, with the rest obtained from reference TRBV30 and TRBJ2-1, is as follows: SQTIHQWPATLVQPVGSPLSLECTVEGTSNPNLYWYRQAAGRGLQLLFYSVGIGQISSEVPQNLSASRPQDRQFILSSKKLLLSDSGFYLCAWSVGLDSAGGEFFGPGTRLTVL.

The chain employs TRBV24-1 and TRBJ2-2; no clear D gene. The V and J ends lost 9 bases and 2 bases respectively, with 21 bases between them. Germline CDR1 reads KGHDR; CDR2 reads SFDVKD. The CDR3 consists of 17 residues. CDR3 protein: CATGDGSGQLNTGELFF. In DNA form, the CDR3 reads TGTGCCACCGGCGATGGATCTGGGCAGCTCAACACCGGGGAGCTGTTTTTT.

The chain links TRBV4-1 to TRBJ2-5; 7 nucleotides line up with TRBD2. V shed 6 bases and J 4 bases; nucleotides not matched to a gene: 14. The CDR3 sequence is 16 residues long. Per the germline V gene, CDR1 is MGHRA and CDR2 is YSYEKL. CDR3 region: CASSPGGYGEGETQYF. CDR3 in DNA: TGCGCCAGCAGTCCCGGGGGGTACGGAGAGGGAGAGACCCAGTACTTC.

The chain has TRBV9 and TRBJ1-3; unclear D gene. Germline V CDR1 and CDR2: SGDLS, YYNGEE. The CDR3 has 18 amino acids. V lost 0 bases and J 4 bases, leaving 20 bases between the germline ends. The CDR3 reads CASSVGPMWEGPGNTIYF. CDR3 DNA: TGTGCCAGCAGCGTAGGCCCCATGTGGGAAGGGCCCGGAAACACCATATATTTT.

The chain has TRBV6-4 and TRBJ2-7; 7 positions match TRBD1. The germline V gene encodes CDR1 MRHNA and CDR2 SNTAGT. The J segment lost 4 bases and the V segment lost 6 bases, leaving 12 bases of the junction unmatched. The CDR3 totals 15 residues. The CDR3 loop is CASSPETGAKYEQYF. The CDR3 DNA reads TGTGCCAGCAGCCCAGAAACAGGGGCTAAGTACGAGCAGTACTTC.

The chain recombines TRBV7-7 with TRBJ2-5; D is perhaps TRBD2 (6 bases). Germline values: CDR1 SSHAT, CDR2 FNYEAQ (reference sequence). Deletions cut 4 bases from V and 5 bases from J, with 17 bases between. This CDR3 spans 15 amino acids. CDR3 in DNA: TGTGCCAGCAGCTCTGGGACTGCTACGGTGGAGACCCAGTACTTC. Residues: CASSSGTATVETQYF.

This chain uses TRBV6-4 with TRBJ2-1; D may be TRBD1 or TRBD2 (5 bases each). Germline loops: CDR1 MRHNA, CDR2 SNTAGT. The V and J ends lost 4 bases and 11 bases respectively, with 15 bases between them. The CDR3 contains 13 residues. Here the CDR3 DNA reads TGTGCCAGCAGTGCCCAACCCCGGGACCAGCAGTTCTTC. Translation gives CASSAQPRDQQFF.

The J gene is TRBJ1-1, the V gene TRBV30; TRBD1 is a possible D gene (6 bases). The CDR3 length is 12 residues. CDR1 is GTSNPN and CDR2 is SVGIG in the germline V gene (reference sequence). Trimming took off 5 bases at V and 1 base at J, with 8 bases between the two ends. CDR3 bases: TGTGCCTGGGGGGGACAGAACACTGAAGCTTTCTTT. Protein product: CAWGGQNTEAFF.